This record looks at one TCR beta chain sequence and its context. Germline V CDR1 and CDR2: MDHEN, SYDVKM. CDR3 length: 17 residues. The V gene end was trimmed by 6 bases and the J gene end by 2 bases; junction bases not matched to a gene: 13. The data originate from a study of blood T cell repertoires in COVID-19. Overall study: Acute-phase and convalescent COVID-19 samples originated in the United States, Italy and Spain. Sample material is recorded as cDNA or gDNA derived from T cells, B-cell-depleted T cells, or PBMCs.

Enrolment of Seattle patients took place during active infection, and they were followed longitudinally. Authors' data handling: Quantification of nucleated cells was approximated via reference gene primer amplification. The data were produced by immunoSEQ multiplex PCR, yet TCRdb's version contains in-frame clones alone and is incomplete. The DNA was the basis for D and trimming; V, J and clone size are from that table. The sample gives 70,000 to 95,000 clones, 91% of which show up once; just over 2.5% is in the top ten. The sequence was obtained from a man aged 45-65 years with COVID-19, enrolled during active disease. The chain employs TRBV28 and TRBJ2-1; 7 bases match TRBD2. Source material: peripheral blood. The CDR3 loop reads CASSPLGTTKPYNEQFF. The CDR3 region has the DNA TGTGCCAGCAGCCCGCTTGGGACTACCAAACCCTACAATGAGCAGTTCTTC.